Included here is one T cell receptor (beta chain) sequence, with context. Antigen specificity is unknown. Trimming at V came to 5 bases and at J to 5 bases, leaving 5 bases not matched to a gene. This CDR3 has 13 amino acids. Germline CDR1 is SGHAT and CDR2 is FQNNGV. This record belongs to a study of T cells in localized non-small cell lung cancer. Clones were read by immunoSEQ multiplex PCR, and TCRdb kept only the in-frame ones, dropping some. The sample gives about 6,400 clones, roughly 90% of which show up once; about a sixth is in the top ten. Overall study findings and caveats: T cell clonality was highest in uninvolved adjacent lung, above tumor. Sequencing was limited to one tumor region, leaving the possibility of heterogeneity open. Turning up in adjacent lung were a median about 56 of the top 100 tumor clones.

This receptor was obtained from a male donor at least 60 years old with stage I lung adenocarcinoma. The sample here was peripheral blood, taken before any cancer treatment. The J gene is TRBJ1-1, the V gene TRBV11-2, with TRBD1 identical over 7 bases. CDR3 sequence: CASSPTGWTEAFF. DNA of the CDR3: TGTGCCAGCAGCCCGACAGGGTGGACTGAAGCTTTCTTT.